This TCR beta chain was obtained from a study of T cells in tumors after PD-1 blockade. Study-level points and caveats: Blood contained approximately 40% of the tumor's TCR clonotypes.

Trimming stripped 0 bases from V and 3 bases from J, with 16 bases between. Germline V CDR1 and CDR2: SGHRS, YFSETQ. The CDR3 is 17 amino acids. Libraries were prepared by immunoSEQ multiplex PCR; TCRdb keeps only in-frame clonotypes and omits some of them. The sample includes about 20,000 clones, over 75% of them seen just once. Worth noting for this clone: Its antigen is undetermined.

The clonotype originates from a human donor with advanced basal cell or squamous cell carcinoma (not recorded which). The sequences come from PBMCs, collected after anti-PD-1 therapy. The rearrangement uses TRBV5-1 and TRBJ1-3, with D perhaps TRBD1 (5 bases). The CDR3 loop reads CASSLVGLGEGGNTIYF. For the CDR3, the DNA is TGCGCCAGCAGCTTGGTTGGGCTGGGGGAAGGTGGAAACACCATATATTTT.